This T cell receptor beta chain stems from a study of blood T cell repertoires in COVID-19 (TCRdb year 2020). A note on the overall study: Samples covering the acute and convalescent phases of COVID-19 were provided by collaborators in the United States, Italy and Spain. The prospective study material was composed of cDNA or gDNA derived from T cells, B-cell-depleted T cells, or PBMCs. The sample metadata nearly always contained a de-identified subject ID, COVID-19 status, age in years and sex. The samples were drawn from two sources: the first 160 participants of the ongoing ImmuneRACE study, and some 1,300 subjects contributed by 6 global collaborators. HLA class I and class II types, where available, came from metadata supplied by the sample provider rather than from assay-based typing. The dataset comprised deeply sampled blood TCRbeta repertoires from subjects exposed to, actively infected with, or recovered from COVID-19. The repertoires were released in a freely available public database meant as a resource for research on the immune response to SARS-CoV-2. Points the paper makes about the study in general: How much clinical and demographic metadata was included differed by source and by participant, and the metadata was provided uncurated.

TCRbeta CDR3 regions were amplified from genomic DNA using the immunoSEQ Assay, a bias-controlled multiplex PCR. The paper's data handling went like this. Within the assay, amplification of reference gene primers was used to estimate how many nucleated cells each sample contained. To quantify the absolute abundance of each unique TCRbeta CDR3 rearrangement, sequence reads were collapsed and filtered. For each sample, productive Simpson clonality was calculated by taking the square root of Simpson's diversity index across productive rearrangements. TCRdb obtained this table from immuneACCESS and retained in-frame rearrangements with V and J assigned. These tables miss some clones; where compared with another copy, unresolved V genes account for less than half of the shortfall, and the remainder is unexplained. That table gives V, J and clone size, and the DNA gave D and trimming. The sample profile shows about 160,000 clones; about 80% of them were found once. Clones ranked in the top ten supply 20% to 25% of the sample.

With regard to this clone: The clone's antigen remains unknown. It has no much larger one-base neighbor in the sample; base qualities were not kept.

Trimming accounts for 2 bases at V and 4 bases at J, while the number of junction bases matched to no gene is 7. CDR1 and CDR2 are read off the germline V gene as SGHVS and FNYEAQ. The CDR3 numbers 16 residues from cysteine through phenylalanine. The kept DNA is CDR3 alone, 48 bases in frame from the first base. Whole blood was collected in K2EDTA tubes by collaborating institutions according to the institutions' own protocols. For TCRbeta analysis, collaborators shipped samples in one of three forms: frozen whole blood, isolated PBMCs, or DNA extracted from either of those sample types. Sequenced input: peripheral blood. The V and J segments used are TRBV7-6 and TRBJ2-7, with 11 bases in between that match TRBD1. The clonotype comes from a woman older than 75 with acute or convalescent COVID-19. The CDR3 protein: CASSLSPDRGQYEQYF. The DNA sequence reads TGTGCCAGCAGCTTAAGTCCGGACAGGGGGCAGTACGAGCAGTACTTC.